This T cell receptor beta chain was recovered during a study of T cell repertoires in cytomegalovirus infection (dated by TCRdb to between 2018 and 2021). For the wider study: Donor HLA type was relevant to the analysis, because carriage of CMV infection together with the matching HLA type was indicated by public TCR beta signatures.

TCRdb lists the instrument as Illumina HiSeq 1500. Through fastp at Q25 and MiXCR, TCRdb rebuilt clones from the public reads, retaining in-frame beta chains. Entries are consolidated by CDR3 protein sequence, retaining the most common genes and DNA. This sample holds hundreds of thousands of distinct CDR3 sequences; 15% to 20% were observed only once. The ten largest clones capture around 12% of the sample. Results and caveats for the whole study, not just this receptor: Carriers of CMV infection plus the relevant HLA type were discriminated by the cumulative frequency of public TCR beta family members in the study cohort and in an independent roughly 400-donor cohort. The ex vivo response was dominated by HLA-C-restricted CMV-specific TCR beta clonotypes, and the single most frequent clonotype in two of eight donors was supplied by these HLA-C-restricted clonotypes.

A word on this clonotype: Its antigen is currently not known. Base quality data are lacking; no much larger clone is found one base away.

Counted from cysteine to phenylalanine, this CDR3 has 14 amino acids. Only CDR3 DNA remains: 42 bases, in frame from the first base. Trimming takes 10 bases off V and 3 bases off J; junction bases not matched to a gene: 6. The germline V gene specifies ENHRY as CDR1 and SYGVKD as CDR2. In this chain, TRBV10-3 is recombined with TRBJ2-2; TRBD1 matches 9 bases in the middle. The sequence derives from a human donor in good health (CMV status not recorded). Some clones in this sample may be carry-over from other donors' samples. The sample consisted of PBMCs. The CDR3 loop reads CATGRDRDTGELFF. The sequence in DNA is TGTGCCACGGGACGGGACAGGGACACCGGGGAGCTGTTTTTT.